This T cell receptor (beta chain) was observed in a study of cytomegalovirus exposure and HLA in healthy donors. Trimming took off 5 bases at V and 2 bases at J, with 13 bases between the two ends. The CDR3 loop spans 14 amino acids. Germline V gene lookup returns CDR1 SGHVS and CDR2 FNYEAQ. The PCR was carried out with 60 Vbeta primers and 13 Jbeta primers. The method was immunoSEQ multiplex PCR; TCRdb's version includes in-frame clones alone and lacks a portion of them. Its table lists roughly 120,000 clones. This receptor was obtained from a man aged 25 to 40 in good health and CMV-seronegative. The rearrangement uses TRBV7-6 and TRBJ2-7; the D gene is possibly TRBD2 (6 bases). Source material: PBMCs. CDR3 loop: CASSPRSGAYEQYF. CDR3 DNA: TGTGCCAGCAGCCCTCGCTCGGGAGCCTACGAGCAGTACTTC. Supplemented by reference TRBV7-6 and TRBJ2-7, the full variable domain reads GAGVSQSPRYKVTKRGQDVALRCDPISGHVSLYWYRQALGQGPEFLTYFNYEAQQDKSGLPNDRFSAERPEGSISTLTIQRTEQRDSAMYRCASSPRSGAYEQYFGPGTRLTVT.